This TCR beta chain stems from a study of sequential checkpoint blockade in melanoma. Study summary: About 90 pretreatment tumor DNA samples were TCRβ immunosequenced. Notes on the study in general: Mutational load did not correlate with tumor T-cell fraction or clonality. Pretreatment TIL clonality tracked with response in the nivolumab-first arm.

Germline V CDR1 and CDR2: GTSNPN, SVGIG (reference sequence). This CDR3 is built from 11 residues. Trimming took 2 bases from V and 8 from J, leaving 9 bases between them. Noted treatment: randomized to nivolumab then ipilimumab (arm A) or the reverse (arm B). Patients had received no earlier DNA-damaging chemotherapy. TCRdb's table, derived via immunoSEQ multiplex PCR, lists solely in-frame clones and lacks some. This sample carries 8,000 to 10,000 clones, 24% of them seen once, and the ten largest clones take around 17%. This clone has more than one count but fewer than ten. Its antigen is not identified.

This receptor was taken from a human donor with melanoma. The rearrangement joins TRBV30 to TRBJ1-2, with D perhaps matching TRBD1 (5 bases). The sample was tumor tissue (inferred from file names), taken from a patient given nivolumab and ipilimumab in sequence. The CDR3 bases are TGTGCCTGGAGTACGGGACCCGGCTACACCTTC. Translating it yields CAWSTGPGYTF. Full variable domain (rest looked up from reference TRBV30 and TRBJ1-2): SQTIHQWPATLVQPVGSPLSLECTVEGTSNPNLYWYRQAAGRGLQLLFYSVGIGQISSEVPQNLSASRPQDRQFILSSKKLLLSDSGFYLCAWSTGPGYTFGSGTRLTVV.